Each of the 14 T cell receptor beta chains below was sequenced from the same sample in a study of CD8+CD57+ T cells in acquired aplastic anemia. The template used for profiling TCR beta VDJ and CDR3 was genomic DNA. In TCRdb, the reads were re-called with MiXCR into one record per CDR3 protein. Here the sample spans some 190,000 distinct CDR3 sequences, approximately 49% being singletons. The sample comprised sorted CD4+, CD8+, or CD8+CD57+ T cells (not recorded which) from PBMCs. The receptors originated from a human donor in good health.

V is TRBV10-1 and J is TRBJ2-7, with TRBD2 matching over 10 bases. The J segment lost 4 bases and the V segment lost 3 bases, leaving 3 bases of the junction unmatched. Per germline, CDR1 WNHNN and CDR2 SYGVQD (reference sequence). This CDR3 is 14 amino acids long. DNA for the CDR3: TGCGCCAGCAGTGAAAGGACTAGCGGATACGAGCAGTACTTC. Translating gives CASSERTSGYEQYF.

The chain uses TRBV18 and TRBJ2-7, with a possible D match to TRBD2 (7 bases). CDR3 length: 14 amino acids. Germline V gene sequence: CDR1 KGHSH, CDR2 LQKENI. V was clipped by 8 bases and J by 1 base, with 15 bases between them. The CDR3 protein is CASRNREGSYEQYF. CDR3 bases: TGTGCCAGCCGGAACAGGGAGGGTTCCTACGAGCAGTACTTC. Drawing the rest from reference TRBV18 and TRBJ2-7, the complete variable domain is NAGVMQNPRHLVRRRGQEARLRCSPMKGHSHVYWYRQLPEEGLKFMVYLQKENIIDESGMPKERFSAEFPKEGPSILRIQQVVRGDSAAYFCASRNREGSYEQYFGPGTRLTVT.

The rearrangement uses TRBV7-6 and TRBJ2-7; a possible D gene is TRBD2 (6 bases). Trimming removed 5 bases from V and 3 bases from J, with 11 bases in between. CDR1 is SGHVS and CDR2 is FNYEAQ in the germline V gene. There are 13 residues in the CDR3. The CDR3 region is CASSVSGYYEQYF. The DNA for the CDR3 is TGTGCCAGCAGCGTTAGCGGTTACTACGAGCAGTACTTC.

This chain uses TRBV11-2 with TRBJ2-7; TRBD2 is a possible D gene (6 bases). V was shortened by 6 bases and J by 1 base, with 19 bases between the two germline ends. Germline CDR1 is SGHAT and CDR2 is FQNNGV. This CDR3 spans 16 amino acids. The CDR3 DNA reads as TGTGCCAGCAGTCAAAGGCTAGGGAGGCCATCCTACGAGCAGTACTTC. Its translation is CASSQRLGRPSYEQYF.

This clonotype was observed many times. The V and J genes are TRBV19 and TRBJ1-5; D gene unclear. Trimming cost V 8 bases and J 0 bases, with 17 bases left between them. The CDR3 totals 16 residues. Germline V CDR1 and CDR2: LNHDA, SQIVND (reference sequence). CDR3 nucleotides: TGTGCCAGTGCCGTAGGGCAGACCTTTAGCAATCAGCCCCAGCATTTT. It encodes CASAVGQTFSNQPQHF.

CDR3 in DNA: TGTGCCATCGGGGGACTAGACGGGTCCTACGAGCAGTACTTC. Residues: CAIGGLDGSYEQYF. This chain links TRBV10-3 with TRBJ2-7, with 8 bases matching TRBD2. Germline CDR1 is ENHRY and CDR2 is SYGVKD. The trim removed 8 bases at V and 1 base at J, leaving 7 bases unmatched. The length of the CDR3 is 14 residues.

As concerns this clonotype: The final CDR3 position lacks the conserved phenylalanine or tryptophan, pointing to a likely read error. CDR3 in DNA: TGTGCCACCCAGCATTCGGGGGCTAATGAGAAACTGTTTCTT. Residues: CATQHSGANEKLFL. The chain uses TRBV24-1 and TRBJ1-4; tentative D call: TRBD1 (6 bases). CDR1 and CDR2 from the germline V gene are KGHDR and SFDVKD. This CDR3 contains 14 residues.

V is TRBV7-8 and J is TRBJ1-2, with 7 nucleotides matching TRBD1. V shed 5 bases, J shed 7 bases, and the junction held 7 bases outside the gene matches. The CDR3 is 13 amino acids. Germline CDR1 SGHVS, CDR2 FQNEAQ. The CDR3, as DNA: TGTGCCAGCAGCCAGGGGGTAGGCGGTGGCTACACCTTC. Translation: CASSQGVGGGYTF.

On this clonotype: At one of its ends the junction is not consistent with the germline gene, which may arise from a read error. The chain links TRBV12-3 or TRBV12-4 to TRBJ1-3; no firm D call. CDR3 length equals 15 residues. DNA of the CDR3: TGTGCCAGCAGTTTTTCTATTCGCTCTGGAGACACCATATATTTT. This sequence encodes CASSFSIRSGDTIYF.

The chain carries TRBV10-3 and TRBJ2-4; 9 bases agree with TRBD1. Germline assignment: CDR1 ENHRY and CDR2 SYGVKD. The CDR3 length is 15 residues. Trimming at V came to 3 bases and at J to 7 bases, leaving 7 bases not matched to a gene. CDR3: CAISDEWTGENIQYF. CDR3 in DNA: TGTGCCATCAGTGATGAGTGGACAGGGGAGAACATTCAGTACTTC.

This clonotype was seen only a few times. The chain has TRBV6-1 and TRBJ1-1, with D possibly TRBD1 on 6 matching bases. Germline V CDR1 and CDR2: MNHNS, SASEGT. The CDR3 length is 15 residues. V was shortened by 5 bases and J by 4 bases, with 17 bases between the two germline ends. For the CDR3, the DNA is TGTGCCAGCAGTTTTCAGGGGCCCCCCGTCACTGAAGCTTTCTTT. It is translated as CASSFQGPPVTEAFF.

This clonotype has a count of ten or more. The J gene is TRBJ2-3, the V gene TRBV2; 8 bases align to TRBD2. Germline CDR1 SNHLY, CDR2 FYNNEI. This CDR3 has 16 residues. Trimming removed 6 bases from V and 4 bases from J; junction bases left unmatched: 12. The CDR3 DNA reads as TGTGCCAGCAGCTCCGGGACTAGGGCTTCATCAGATACGCAGTATTTT. It codes for CASSSGTRASSDTQYF.

This clonotype was seen many times. The V gene is TRBV20-1, the J gene TRBJ2-7; 12 nucleotides agree with TRBD2. J lost 4 bases, V lost 6 bases, and 10 bases had no gene match. This CDR3 has 15 amino acids. The V gene's germline CDR1 is DFQATT and CDR2 SNEGSKA (reference sequence). This CDR3 is CSAIKTSGSPYEQYF. DNA of the CDR3: TGCAGTGCCATTAAGACTAGCGGGAGCCCATACGAGCAGTACTTC.

V and J are TRBV12-3 or TRBV12-4 and TRBJ1-5, with 7 bases that match TRBD1. With V trimmed by 7 bases and J by 7 bases, 7 bases remained unmatched. The CDR3 runs to 13 residues. CDR3 DNA sequence: TGTGCCAGCATGACAGGGAGGGGGCAGCCCCAGCATTTT. Translation: CASMTGRGQPQHF.